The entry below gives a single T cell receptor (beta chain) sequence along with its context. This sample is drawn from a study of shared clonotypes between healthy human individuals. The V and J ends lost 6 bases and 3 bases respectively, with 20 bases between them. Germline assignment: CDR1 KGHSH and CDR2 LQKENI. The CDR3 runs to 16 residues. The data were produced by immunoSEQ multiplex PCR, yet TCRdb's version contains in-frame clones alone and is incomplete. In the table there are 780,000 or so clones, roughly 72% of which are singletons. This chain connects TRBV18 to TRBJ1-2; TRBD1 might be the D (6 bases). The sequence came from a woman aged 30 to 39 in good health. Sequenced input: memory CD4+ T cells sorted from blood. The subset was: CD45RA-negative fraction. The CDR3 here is CASSPTGLPLDYGYTF. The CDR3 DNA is TGTGCCAGCTCCCCCACAGGGTTACCCTTGGACTATGGCTACACCTTC.